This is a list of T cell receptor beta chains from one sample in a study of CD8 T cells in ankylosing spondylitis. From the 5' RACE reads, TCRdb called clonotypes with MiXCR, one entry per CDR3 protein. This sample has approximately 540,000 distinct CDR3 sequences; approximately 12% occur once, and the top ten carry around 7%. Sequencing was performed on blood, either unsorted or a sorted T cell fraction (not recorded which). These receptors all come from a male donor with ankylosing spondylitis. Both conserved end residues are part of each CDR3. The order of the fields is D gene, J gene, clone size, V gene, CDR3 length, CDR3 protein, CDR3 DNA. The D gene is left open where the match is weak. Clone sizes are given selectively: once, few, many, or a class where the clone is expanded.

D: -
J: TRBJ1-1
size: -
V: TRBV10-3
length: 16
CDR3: CAISESTLRGHTEAFF
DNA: TGTGCCATCAGTGAGTCGACTCTTCGGGGCCACACTGAAGCTTTCTTT

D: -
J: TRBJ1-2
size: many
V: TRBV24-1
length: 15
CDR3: CATSVGDPANYGYTF
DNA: TGTGCCACCAGTGTTGGAGATCCAGCTAACTATGGCTACACCTTC

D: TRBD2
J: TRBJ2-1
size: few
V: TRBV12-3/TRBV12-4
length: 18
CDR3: CACSSSGGERTTYNEQFF
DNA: TGTGCCTGCAGTTCCAGCGGGGGTGAACGGACAACCTACAATGAGCAGTTCTTC

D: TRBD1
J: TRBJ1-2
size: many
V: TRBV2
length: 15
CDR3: CASSPDRGRPYGYTF
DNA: TGTGCCAGCAGTCCGGACAGGGGGCGCCCCTATGGCTACACCTTC

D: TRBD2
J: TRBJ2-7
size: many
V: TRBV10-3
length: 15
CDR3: CAIRDSSGISYEQYF
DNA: TGTGCCATCAGGGATTCTAGCGGGATATCCTACGAGCAGTACTTC

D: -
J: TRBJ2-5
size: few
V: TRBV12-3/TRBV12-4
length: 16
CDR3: CASSLSSAYGGETQYF
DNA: TGTGCCAGCAGTCTTTCGTCAGCGTACGGCGGAGAGACCCAGTACTTC

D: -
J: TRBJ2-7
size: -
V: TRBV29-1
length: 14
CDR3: CSVRKDSSFDEQYF
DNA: TGCAGCGTCCGGAAGGACAGTTCGTTCGACGAGCAGTACTTC

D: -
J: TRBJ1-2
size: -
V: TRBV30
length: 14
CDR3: CAWSALSGIDGYTF
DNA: TGTGCCTGGAGTGCCTTATCGGGGATCGATGGCTACACCTTC

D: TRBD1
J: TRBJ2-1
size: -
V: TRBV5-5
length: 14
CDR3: CASSLLTGGGEQFF
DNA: TGTGCCAGCAGCCTCTTGACAGGGGGCGGTGAGCAGTTCTTC

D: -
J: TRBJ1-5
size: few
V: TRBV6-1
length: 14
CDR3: CASRTGGVDQPQHF
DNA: TGTGCCAGCAGGACAGGAGGGGTGGATCAGCCCCAGCATTTT

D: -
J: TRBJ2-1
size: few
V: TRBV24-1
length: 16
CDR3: CATSDLGAPSYNEQFF
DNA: TGTGCCACCAGTGATTTAGGAGCGCCCTCCTACAATGAGCAGTTCTTC

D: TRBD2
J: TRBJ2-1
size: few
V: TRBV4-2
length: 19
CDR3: CASSQSGTSGYSSYNEQFF
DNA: TGTGCCAGCAGCCAAAGTGGGACTAGCGGGTATAGCTCCTACAATGAGCAGTTCTTC

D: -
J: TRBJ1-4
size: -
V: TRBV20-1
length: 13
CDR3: CSTQRVPNEKLFF
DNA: TGCAGTACGCAGAGGGTTCCAAATGAAAAACTGTTTTTT

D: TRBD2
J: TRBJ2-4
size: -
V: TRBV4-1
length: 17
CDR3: CASSQGTSGRTKNIQYF
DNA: TGCGCCAGCAGCCAAGGGACTAGCGGGAGAACCAAAAACATTCAGTACTTC

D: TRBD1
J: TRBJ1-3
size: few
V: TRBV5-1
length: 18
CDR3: CASSGTGTGGSSGNTIYF
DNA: TGCGCCAGCAGCGGAACCGGGACAGGGGGCAGCTCTGGAAACACCATATATTTT

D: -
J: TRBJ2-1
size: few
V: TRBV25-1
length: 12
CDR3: CASHRGYNEQFF
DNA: TGTGCCAGTCACCGGGGCTACAATGAGCAGTTCTTC

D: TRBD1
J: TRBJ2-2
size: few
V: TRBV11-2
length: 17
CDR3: CASSLDDGTANTGELFF
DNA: TGTGCCAGCAGCTTAGATGATGGGACAGCGAACACCGGGGAGCTGTTTTTT

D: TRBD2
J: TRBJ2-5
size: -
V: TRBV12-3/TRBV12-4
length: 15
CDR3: CASSWRLAGGETQYF
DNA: TGTGCCAGCAGTTGGAGACTAGCGGGAGGTGAGACCCAGTACTTC

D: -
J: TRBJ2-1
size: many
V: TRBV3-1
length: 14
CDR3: CASSQVAPYNEQFF
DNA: TGTGCCAGCAGCCAAGTGGCACCCTACAATGAGCAGTTCTTC

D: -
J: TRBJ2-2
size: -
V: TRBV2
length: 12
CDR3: CASNQNTGELFF
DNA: TGTGCCAGCAATCAAAACACCGGGGAGCTGTTTTTT

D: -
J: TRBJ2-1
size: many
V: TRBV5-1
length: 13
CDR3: CASSFDRYNEQFF
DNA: TGCGCCAGCAGCTTTGACAGATACAATGAGCAGTTCTTC

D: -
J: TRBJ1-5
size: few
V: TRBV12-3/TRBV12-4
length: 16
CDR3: CASSFESSGLAQPQHF
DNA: TGTGCCAGCAGTTTCGAGTCCTCCGGTCTAGCTCAGCCCCAGCATTTT

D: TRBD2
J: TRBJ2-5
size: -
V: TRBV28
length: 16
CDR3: CASSWPSGRTQETQYF
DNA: TGTGCCAGCAGTTGGCCTAGCGGGCGGACCCAAGAGACCCAGTACTTC

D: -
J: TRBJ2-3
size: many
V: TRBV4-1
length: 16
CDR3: CASSQGGGSHTDTQYF
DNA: TGCGCCAGCAGCCAAGGAGGGGGGAGTCACACAGATACGCAGTATTTT

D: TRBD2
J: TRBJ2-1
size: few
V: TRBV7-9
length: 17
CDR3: CASSIYGGSGRRNEQFF
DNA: TGTGCCAGCAGCATTTACGGTGGTAGCGGGAGACGGAATGAGCAGTTCTTC

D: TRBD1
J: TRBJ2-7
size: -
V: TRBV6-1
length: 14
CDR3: CASRAIQGAYEQYF
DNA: TGTGCCAGCAGGGCCATACAGGGGGCCTACGAGCAGTACTTC

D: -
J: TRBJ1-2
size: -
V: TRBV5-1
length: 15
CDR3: CASSFDRNGGYGYTF
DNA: TGCGCCAGCAGTTTCGATCGGAACGGCGGCTATGGCTACACCTTC

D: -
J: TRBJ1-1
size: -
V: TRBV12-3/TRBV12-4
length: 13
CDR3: CATSFGVNTEAFF
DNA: TGTGCCACCTCCTTCGGGGTGAACACTGAAGCTTTCTTT

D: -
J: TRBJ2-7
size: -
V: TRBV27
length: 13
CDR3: CASSLSPGVEQYF
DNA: TGTGCCAGCAGTTTATCCCCAGGGGTAGAGCAGTACTTC

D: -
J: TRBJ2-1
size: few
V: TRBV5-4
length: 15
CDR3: CASSLEEGAYNEQFF
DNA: TGTGCCAGCAGCTTGGAAGAGGGGGCCTACAATGAGCAGTTCTTC

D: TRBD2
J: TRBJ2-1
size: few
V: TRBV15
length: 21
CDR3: CATSSLGGGLAGGPSYNEQFF
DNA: TGTGCCACCAGCAGCCTAGGGGGAGGACTAGCGGGAGGACCTTCCTACAATGAGCAGTTCTTC

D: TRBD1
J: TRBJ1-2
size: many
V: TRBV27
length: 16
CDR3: CASSFHGDRGNYGYTF
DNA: TGTGCCAGCAGTTTCCACGGGGACAGGGGTAACTATGGCTACACCTTC

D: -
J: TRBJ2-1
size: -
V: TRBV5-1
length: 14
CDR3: CASSFAEGVNEQFF
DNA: TGCGCCAGCAGCTTCGCGGAAGGGGTAAATGAGCAGTTCTTC

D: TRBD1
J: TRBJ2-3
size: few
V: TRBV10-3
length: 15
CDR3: CAISETGTGGDTQYF
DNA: TGTGCCATCAGTGAAACCGGGACAGGGGGAGATACGCAGTATTTT

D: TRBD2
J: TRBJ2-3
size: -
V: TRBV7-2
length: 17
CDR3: CASSGLGGLVVTDTQYF
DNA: TGTGCCAGCTCGGGACTAGGGGGGCTGGTGGTCACAGATACGCAGTATTTT

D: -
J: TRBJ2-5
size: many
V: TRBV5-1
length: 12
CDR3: CASSNPEETQYF
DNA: TGCGCCAGCAGCAACCCTGAGGAGACCCAGTACTTC

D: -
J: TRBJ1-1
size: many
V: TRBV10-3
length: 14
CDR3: CAISAISGTVEAFF
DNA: TGTGCCATCAGTGCCATCTCCGGGACGGTTGAAGCTTTCTTT

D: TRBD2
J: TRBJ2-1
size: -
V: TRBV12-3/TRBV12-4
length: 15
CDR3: CASSQRAGSDNEQFF
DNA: TGTGCCAGCAGCCAAAGAGCGGGGTCCGACAATGAGCAGTTCTTC

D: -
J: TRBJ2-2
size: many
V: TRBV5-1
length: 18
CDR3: CASSLGRVRGTNTGELFF
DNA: TGCGCCAGCAGCTTGGGAAGAGTCCGGGGGACGAACACCGGGGAGCTGTTTTTT

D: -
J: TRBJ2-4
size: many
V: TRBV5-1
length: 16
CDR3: CASSLEGDLAKNIQYF
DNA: TGCGCCAGCAGCTTGGAGGGGGACCTAGCCAAAAACATTCAGTACTTC

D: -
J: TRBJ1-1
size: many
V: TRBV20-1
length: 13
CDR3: CSALTDTNTEAFF
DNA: TGCAGTGCTCTCACAGATACCAACACTGAAGCTTTCTTT

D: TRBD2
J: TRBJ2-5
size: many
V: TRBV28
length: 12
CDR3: CATREAQETQYF
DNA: TGTGCCACACGGGAGGCGCAGGAGACCCAGTACTTC

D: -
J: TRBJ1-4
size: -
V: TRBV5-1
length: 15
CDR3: CASSLQGLFNEKLFF
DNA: TGCGCCAGCAGCCTACAGGGTCTTTTTAATGAAAAACTGTTTTTT

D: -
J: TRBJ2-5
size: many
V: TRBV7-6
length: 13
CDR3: CASSPRAGETQYF
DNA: TGTGCCAGCAGCCCGAGGGCGGGAGAGACCCAGTACTTC

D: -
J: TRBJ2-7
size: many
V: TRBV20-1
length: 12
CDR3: CSASGSSYEQYF
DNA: TGCAGTGCTAGCGGGAGCTCCTACGAGCAGTACTTC

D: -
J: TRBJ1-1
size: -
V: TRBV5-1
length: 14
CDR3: CASSLDLLETEAFF
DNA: TGCGCCAGCAGCTTGGACTTGTTGGAAACTGAAGCTTTCTTT

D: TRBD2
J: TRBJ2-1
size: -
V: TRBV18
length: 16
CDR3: CASSAVTSGIVNEQFF
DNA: TGTGCCAGCTCAGCAGTGACTAGCGGGATTGTGAATGAGCAGTTCTTC

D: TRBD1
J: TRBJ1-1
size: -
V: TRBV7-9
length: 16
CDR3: CASSSRQGAGNTEAFF
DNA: TGTGCCAGCAGCTCACGACAGGGGGCAGGGAACACTGAAGCTTTCTTT

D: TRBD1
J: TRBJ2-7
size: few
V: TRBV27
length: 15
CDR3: CASSLPGQGFYEQYF
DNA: TGTGCCAGCAGTCTTCCGGGACAGGGCTTCTACGAGCAGTACTTC

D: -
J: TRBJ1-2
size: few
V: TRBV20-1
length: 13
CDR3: CSAHLKVNYGYTF
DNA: TGCAGTGCTCACCTCAAGGTCAACTATGGCTACACCTTC

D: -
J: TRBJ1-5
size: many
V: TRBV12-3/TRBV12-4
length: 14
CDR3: CASSFSGSNQPQHF
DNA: TGTGCCAGCAGTTTCTCCGGGAGCAATCAGCCCCAGCATTTT